This record looks at one TCR beta chain sequence and its context. The study excluded patients with uncontrolled infection, other autoimmune disease, pregnancy or lactation. Amplified regions were TCR beta CDR3 sequences from RNA transcripts. The HTBI primer set served for first-round RT-PCR of the TCR CDR3. TCRdb redid the calling of the multiplex PCR reads with MiXCR, one entry per CDR3 protein. The sample carries about 520,000 distinct CDR3 sequences, approximately 24% recorded once. This CDR3 is 15 amino acids long. Germline trimming cut 7 bases from V and 1 base from J; bases unmatched to any gene: 9. The data derive from a study of T cells in Graves' hyperthyroidism and ophthalmopathy.

This TCR was sampled from a woman in her twenties or thirties with Graves' ophthalmopathy. The J gene is TRBJ1-1, the V gene TRBV12-3 or TRBV12-4, with TRBD1 matching over 7 bases. Sequencing was carried out using blood. The CDR3 DNA sequence: TGTGCCAGCACCGGAAAGACAGGGTCGAACACTGAAGCTTTCTTT. It translates to CASTGKTGSNTEAFF.